The 14 T cell receptor beta chains presented below share a single source sample, sequenced in a study of T cell responses to AZD1222 COVID-19 vaccine. Assay used: immunoSEQ multiplex PCR; TCRdb lists only in-frame clones, some missing. This table holds around 94,000 clones, around 87% found once. Sequenced here: peripheral blood, sampled on day 0 of AZD1222 vaccination. All receptors come from an adult in good health.

The chain is built from TRBV7-8 and TRBJ1-5, with a weak D call TRBD1 (5 bases). Trimming shortened V by 4 bases and J by 6 bases, and 19 bases separated the two germline ends. Per germline, CDR1 SGHVS and CDR2 FQNEAQ. The CDR3 contains 16 residues. The CDR3 region has the DNA TGTGCCAGCAGCTCAGCGGGTGTTCAGGGAGGTCAGCCCCAGCATTTT. This encodes CASSSAGVQGGQPQHF.

This CDR3 reads CASEDGNQPQHF. CDR3 nucleotides: TGTGCCAGCGAAGACGGGAATCAGCCCCAGCATTTT. The chain uses TRBV25-1 and TRBJ1-5; D unresolved. CDR1 and CDR2 (germline): MGHDK, SYGVNS. Trimming removed 8 bases from V and 4 bases from J, with 9 bases in between. The CDR3 is 12 amino acids.

This sequence joins TRBV6-6 and TRBJ2-7; 8 nucleotides align to TRBD1. This CDR3 has 15 amino acids. J lost 7 bases, V lost 7 bases, and 15 bases had no gene match. Looked up from germline, CDR1 is MNHNY and CDR2 is SVGAGI (reference sequence). The CDR3 DNA is TGTGCCAGCACCGAAGACAGGGGCCCCTTTTGGGAGCAGTACTTC. It yields the protein CASTEDRGPFWEQYF.

The V gene is TRBV2, the J gene TRBJ2-5; D gene ambiguous. The germline V and J ends were trimmed by 6 bases and 7 bases, with 12 bases remaining between them. Germline V gene sequence: CDR1 SNHLY, CDR2 FYNNEI. CDR3 length: 12 amino acids. DNA of the CDR3: TGTGCCAGCAGAGTCCCATTGGGGACCCAGTACTTC. Its translation is CASRVPLGTQYF.

The chain uses TRBV11-3 and TRBJ2-2; D remains ambiguous. CDR1 and CDR2 from the germline V gene are SGHNT and YENEEA. There are 13 residues in the CDR3. V was cut by 4 bases and J by 4 bases, with 7 bases left in between. CDR3 region: CASSSDGTGELFF. CDR3 nucleotides: TGTGCCAGCAGCTCAGACGGCACCGGGGAGCTGTTTTTT. Full variable domain (outside the CDR3, taken from reference TRBV11-3 and TRBJ2-2): EAGVVQSPRYKIIEKKQPVAFWCNPISGHNTLYWYLQNLGQGPELLIRYENEEAVDDSQLPKDRFSAERLKGVDSTLKIQPAELGDSAVYLCASSSDGTGELFFGEGSRLTVL.

The genes are TRBV5-1 and TRBJ2-7; TRBD1 aligns across 7 bases. V was pared by 8 bases and J by 3 bases, with 5 bases of the junction left unmatched. This CDR3 is 12 amino acids long. Germline CDR1 reads SGHRS; CDR2 reads YFSETQ. The CDR3 coding sequence is TGCGCCAGTCGCCGGGACAGCTACGAGCAGTACTTC. It is translated as CASRRDSYEQYF.

Remarks on this clone: A read error may produce the germline difference seen at one junction end. The chain links TRBV7-2 to TRBJ1-2; D gene ambiguous. The CDR3 runs to 11 residues. The V gene's germline CDR1 is SGHTA and CDR2 FQGNSA. The CDR3 nucleotides read TGTGCCAGCAGCTTAGGTGGTCGGGCGGACTTC. Translating gives CASSLGGRADF.

The genes are TRBV28 and TRBJ1-2; maybe TRBD1 (5 bases). This CDR3 region has 18 residues. Germline CDR1 MDHEN, CDR2 SYDVKM. V was clipped by 8 bases and J by 0 bases, with 25 bases between them. The CDR3 region has the DNA TGTGCCAGCTGGGGACCTGGGGGTTCAACCCCCTCTAACTATGGCTACACCTTC. Protein product: CASWGPGGSTPSNYGYTF.

The rearrangement links TRBV30 to TRBJ2-5; TRBD2 agrees at 7 bases. The J segment lost 6 bases and the V segment lost 3 bases, leaving 13 bases of the junction unmatched. Germline CDR1 and CDR2: GTSNPN and SVGIG (reference sequence). The length of the CDR3 is 15 residues. The CDR3 nucleotides are TGTGCCTGGAGCCCTGGACTAGTGGGACTGAAGACCCAGTACTTC. It encodes CAWSPGLVGLKTQYF.

The V gene is TRBV9, the J gene TRBJ1-2; D is perhaps TRBD1 (5 bases). V lost 0 bases, J lost 2 bases, and 8 bases lay in between. CDR3 size: 14 residues. Germline-derived CDR1 and CDR2 are SGDLS and YYNGEE. This CDR3 reads CASSVGQGNYGYTF. DNA of the CDR3: TGTGCCAGCAGCGTAGGGCAGGGCAACTATGGCTACACCTTC.

The CDR3 bases are TGTGCCAGCACGCTCTCTGGGGCCAACGTCCTGACTTTC. Its protein product is CASTLSGANVLTF. V usage is TRBV7-2 and J usage is TRBJ2-6, with no clear D. The V gene lost 7 bases and the J gene lost 0 bases, with 4 bases spanning the gap. Per the germline V gene, CDR1 is SGHTA and CDR2 is FQGNSA. The CDR3 runs 13 residues.

The count of this clone is one. The chain uses TRBV2 and TRBJ2-3; 12 nucleotides match TRBD2. This CDR3 comprises 13 residues. Trimming removed 10 bases from V and 6 bases from J; junction bases left unmatched: 5. Germline V lookup: CDR1 SNHLY, CDR2 FYNNEI. The CDR3 DNA follows: TGTGCCACGGGACTAGCGGGCCCTGATACGCAGTATTTT. Translated, it gives CATGLAGPDTQYF.

In this sample, this clone turned up once. V is TRBV10-3 and J is TRBJ1-2; no definite D call. Trimming left V 7 bases short and J 10 bases short, with 25 bases between. CDR1 is ENHRY, CDR2 SYGVKD, per germline. The CDR3 extends over 15 amino acids. CDR3 sequence: CAITRGELDGFTYTF. CDR3 nucleotide sequence: TGTGCCATCACACGCGGGGAGCTAGACGGATTTACCTACACCTTC.

The chain joins TRBV6-5 to TRBJ1-2, with D perhaps matching TRBD1 (6 bases). V lost 7 bases and J lost 0, with 15 bases in between. The CDR3 is made up of 15 amino acids. Germline V gene sequence: CDR1 MNHEY, CDR2 SVGAGI. DNA for the CDR3: TGTGCCAGCACCACGAGAGGGGGAGCTAACTATGGCTACACCTTC. As protein: CASTTRGGANYGYTF.